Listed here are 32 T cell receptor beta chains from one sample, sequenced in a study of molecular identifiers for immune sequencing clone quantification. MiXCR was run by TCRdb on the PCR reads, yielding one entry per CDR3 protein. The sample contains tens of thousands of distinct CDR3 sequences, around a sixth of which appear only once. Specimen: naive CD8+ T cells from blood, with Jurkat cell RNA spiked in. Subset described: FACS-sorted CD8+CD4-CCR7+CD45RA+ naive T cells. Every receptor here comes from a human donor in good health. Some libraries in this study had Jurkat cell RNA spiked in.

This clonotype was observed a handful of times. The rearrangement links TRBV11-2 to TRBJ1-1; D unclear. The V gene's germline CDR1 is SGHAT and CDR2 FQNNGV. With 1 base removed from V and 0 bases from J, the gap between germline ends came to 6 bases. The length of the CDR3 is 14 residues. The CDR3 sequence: CASSLGYVNTEAFF. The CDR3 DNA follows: TGTGCCAGCAGCTTAGGCTATGTGAACACTGAAGCTTTCTTT. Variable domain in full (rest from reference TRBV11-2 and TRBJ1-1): EAGVAQSPRYKIIEKRQSVAFWCNPISGHATLYWYQQILGQGPKLLIQFQNNGVVDDSQLPKDRFSAERLKGVDSTLKIQPAKLEDSAVYLCASSLGYVNTEAFFGQGTRLTVV.

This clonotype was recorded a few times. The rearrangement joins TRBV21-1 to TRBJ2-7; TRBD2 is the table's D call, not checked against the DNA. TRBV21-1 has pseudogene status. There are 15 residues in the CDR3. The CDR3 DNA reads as TGTGCCAGCAGCAAAGAGAGGGATCTCTGGAGGGAGCAGTACTTC. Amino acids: CASSKERDLWREQYF.

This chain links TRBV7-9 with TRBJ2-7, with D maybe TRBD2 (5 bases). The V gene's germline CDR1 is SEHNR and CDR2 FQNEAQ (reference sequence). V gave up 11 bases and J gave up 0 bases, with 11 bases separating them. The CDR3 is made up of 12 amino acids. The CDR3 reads CAGSGNSYEQYF. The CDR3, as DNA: TGTGCCGGAAGCGGAAACTCCTACGAGCAGTACTTC.

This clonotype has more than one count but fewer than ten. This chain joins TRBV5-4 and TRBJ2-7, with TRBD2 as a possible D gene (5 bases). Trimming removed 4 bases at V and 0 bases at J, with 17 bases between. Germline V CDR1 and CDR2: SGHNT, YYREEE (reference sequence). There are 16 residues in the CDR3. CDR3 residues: CASSALPGMSSYEQYF. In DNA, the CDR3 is TGTGCCAGCAGCGCTCTTCCCGGGATGAGCTCCTACGAGCAGTACTTC.

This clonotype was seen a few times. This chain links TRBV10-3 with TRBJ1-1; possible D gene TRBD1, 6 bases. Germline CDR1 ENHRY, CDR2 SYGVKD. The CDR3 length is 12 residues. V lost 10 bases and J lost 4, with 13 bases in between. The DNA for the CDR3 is TGTGCCACGGGAAAGGGGGGCACTGAAGCTTTCTTT. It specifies CATGKGGTEAFF.

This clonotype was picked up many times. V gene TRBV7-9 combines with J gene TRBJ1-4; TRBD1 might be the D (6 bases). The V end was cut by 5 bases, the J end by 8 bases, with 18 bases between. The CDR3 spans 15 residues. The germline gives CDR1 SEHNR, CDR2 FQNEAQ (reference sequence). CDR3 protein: CASSPPGGLKEKLFF. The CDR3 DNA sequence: TGTGCCAGCAGCCCCCCTGGGGGCCTGAAGGAAAAACTGTTTTTT.

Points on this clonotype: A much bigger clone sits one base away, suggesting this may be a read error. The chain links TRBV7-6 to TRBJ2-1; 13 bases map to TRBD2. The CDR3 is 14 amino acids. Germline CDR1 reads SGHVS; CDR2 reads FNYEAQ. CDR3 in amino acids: CASSLEELAGGPLF. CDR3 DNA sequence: TGTGCCAGCAGCTTAGAAGAACTAGCGGGAGGGCCGCTCTTC.

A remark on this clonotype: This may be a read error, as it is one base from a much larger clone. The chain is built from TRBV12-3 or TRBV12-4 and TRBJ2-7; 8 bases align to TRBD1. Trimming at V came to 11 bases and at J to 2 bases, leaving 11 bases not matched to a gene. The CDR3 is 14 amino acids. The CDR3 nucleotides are TGTGCCGGCCTTCCCGGGACAGGAGCCTACGAGCAGTACTTC. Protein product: CAGLPGTGAYEQYF.

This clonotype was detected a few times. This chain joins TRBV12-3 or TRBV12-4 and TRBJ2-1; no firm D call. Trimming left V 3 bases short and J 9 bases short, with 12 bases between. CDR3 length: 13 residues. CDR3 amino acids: CASSFLEIAEQFF. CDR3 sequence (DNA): TGTGCCAGCAGTTTTCTAGAAATAGCTGAGCAGTTCTTC.

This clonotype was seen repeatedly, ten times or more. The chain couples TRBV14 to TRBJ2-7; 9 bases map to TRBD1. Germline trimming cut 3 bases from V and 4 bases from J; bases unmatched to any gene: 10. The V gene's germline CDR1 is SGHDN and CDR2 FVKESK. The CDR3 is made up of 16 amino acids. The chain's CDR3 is CASSHKFGTGIYEQYF. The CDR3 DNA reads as TGTGCCAGCAGCCATAAGTTTGGGACAGGGATTTACGAGCAGTACTTC.

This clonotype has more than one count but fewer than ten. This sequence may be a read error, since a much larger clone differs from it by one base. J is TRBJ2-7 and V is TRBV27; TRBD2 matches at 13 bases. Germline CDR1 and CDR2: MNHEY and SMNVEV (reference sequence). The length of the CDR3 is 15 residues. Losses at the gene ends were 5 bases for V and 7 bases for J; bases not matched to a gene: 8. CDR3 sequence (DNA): TGTGCCAGCAGTGACCCGGGACTAGCGGGGATGGAGCAGTACTTC. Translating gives CASSDPGLAGMEQYF.

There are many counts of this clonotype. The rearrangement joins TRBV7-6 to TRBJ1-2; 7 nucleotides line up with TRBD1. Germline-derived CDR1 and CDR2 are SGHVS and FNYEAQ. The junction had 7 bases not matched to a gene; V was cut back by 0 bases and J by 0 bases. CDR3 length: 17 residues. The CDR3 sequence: CASSLAIMTGTNYGYTF. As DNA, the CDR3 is TGTGCCAGCAGCTTAGCTATAATGACAGGGACTAACTATGGCTACACCTTC.

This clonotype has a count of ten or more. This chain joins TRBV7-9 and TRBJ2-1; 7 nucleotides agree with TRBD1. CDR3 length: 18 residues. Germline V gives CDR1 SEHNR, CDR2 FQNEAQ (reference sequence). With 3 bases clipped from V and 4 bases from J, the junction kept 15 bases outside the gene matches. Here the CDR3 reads CASSFEQGVGTAYNEQFF. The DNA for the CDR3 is TGTGCCAGCAGCTTCGAACAAGGGGTCGGGACAGCATACAATGAGCAGTTCTTC. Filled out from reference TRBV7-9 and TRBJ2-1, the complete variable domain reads DTGVSQNPRHKITKRGQNVTFRCDPISEHNRLYWYRQTLGQGPEFLTYFQNEAQLEKSRLLSDRFSAERPKGSFSTLEIQRTEQGDSAMYLCASSFEQGVGTAYNEQFFGPGTRLTVL.

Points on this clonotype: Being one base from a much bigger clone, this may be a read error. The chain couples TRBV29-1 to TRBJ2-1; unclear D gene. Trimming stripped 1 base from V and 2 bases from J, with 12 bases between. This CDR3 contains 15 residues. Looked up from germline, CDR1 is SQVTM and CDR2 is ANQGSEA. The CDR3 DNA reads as TGCAGCGTTGAAGGTCTTGGTCCCCCCTACAATGAGCAGTTCTTC. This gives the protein CSVEGLGPPYNEQFF.

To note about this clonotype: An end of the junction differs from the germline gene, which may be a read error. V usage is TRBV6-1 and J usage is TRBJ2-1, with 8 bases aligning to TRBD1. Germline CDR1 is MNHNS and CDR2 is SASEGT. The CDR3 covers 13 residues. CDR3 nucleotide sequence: TGTGCCAGCAGCCGAAACAGGGGGAATGAGGAGTTCTTC. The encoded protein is CASSRNRGNEEFF.

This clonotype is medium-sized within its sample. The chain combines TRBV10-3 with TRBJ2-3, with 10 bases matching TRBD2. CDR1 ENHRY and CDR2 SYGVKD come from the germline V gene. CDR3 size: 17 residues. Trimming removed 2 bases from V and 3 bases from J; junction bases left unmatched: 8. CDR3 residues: CAISEMASGSVTDTQYF. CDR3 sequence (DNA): TGTGCCATCAGTGAGATGGCTAGCGGGAGTGTTACAGATACGCAGTATTTT.

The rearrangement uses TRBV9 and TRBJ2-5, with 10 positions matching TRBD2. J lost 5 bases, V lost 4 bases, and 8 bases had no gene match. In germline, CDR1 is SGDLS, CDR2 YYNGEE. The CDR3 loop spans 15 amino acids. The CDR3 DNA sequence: TGTGCCAGCAGCCCGCCCCCTAGCGGGAGCGAGACCCAGTACTTC. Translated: CASSPPPSGSETQYF.

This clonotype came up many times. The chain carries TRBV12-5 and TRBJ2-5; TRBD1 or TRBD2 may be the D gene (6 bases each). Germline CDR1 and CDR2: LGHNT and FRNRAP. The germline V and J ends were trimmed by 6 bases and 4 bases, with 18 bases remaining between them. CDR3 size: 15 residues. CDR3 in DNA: TGTGCTAGTGGCCCCCCCGGGGGCAGCCTAGAGACCCAGTACTTC. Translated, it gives CASGPPGGSLETQYF.

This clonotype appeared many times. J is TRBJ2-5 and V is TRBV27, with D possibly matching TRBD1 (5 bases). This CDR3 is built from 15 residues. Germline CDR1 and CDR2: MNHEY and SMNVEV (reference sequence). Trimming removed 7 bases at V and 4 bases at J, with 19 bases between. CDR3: CASKPGPTTGETQYF. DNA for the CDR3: TGTGCCAGCAAACCGGGTCCTACAACAGGAGAGACCCAGTACTTC.

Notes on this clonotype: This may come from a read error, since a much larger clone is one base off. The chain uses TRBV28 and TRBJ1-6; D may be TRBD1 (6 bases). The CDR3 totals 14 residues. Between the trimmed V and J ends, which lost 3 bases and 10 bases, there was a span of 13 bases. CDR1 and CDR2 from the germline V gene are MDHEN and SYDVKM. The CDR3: CASSLAGVASPLHF. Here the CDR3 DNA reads TGTGCCAGCAGTTTGGCAGGGGTCGCATCACCCCTCCACTTT. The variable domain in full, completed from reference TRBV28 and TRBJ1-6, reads DVKVTQSSRYLVKRTGEKVFLECVQDMDHENMFWYRQDPGLGLRLIYFSYDVKMKEKGDIPEGYSVSREKKERFSLILESASTNQTSMYLCASSLAGVASPLHFGNGTRLTVT.

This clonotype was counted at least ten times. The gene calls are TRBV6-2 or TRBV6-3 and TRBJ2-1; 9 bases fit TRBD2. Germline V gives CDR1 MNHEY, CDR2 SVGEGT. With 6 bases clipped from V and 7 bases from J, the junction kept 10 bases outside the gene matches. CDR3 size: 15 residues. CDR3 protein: CASSPTGSGSNEQFF. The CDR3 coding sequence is TGTGCCAGCAGCCCGACAGGTAGCGGGAGTAATGAGCAGTTCTTC.

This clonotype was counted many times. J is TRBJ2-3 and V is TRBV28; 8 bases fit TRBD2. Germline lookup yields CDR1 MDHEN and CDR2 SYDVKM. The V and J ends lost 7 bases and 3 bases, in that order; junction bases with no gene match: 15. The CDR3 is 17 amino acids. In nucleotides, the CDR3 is TGTGCCAGCAATCCCCGCGGAGCGGGAGATGTAACAGATACGCAGTATTTT. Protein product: CASNPRGAGDVTDTQYF. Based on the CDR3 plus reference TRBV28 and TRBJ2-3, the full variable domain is DVKVTQSSRYLVKRTGEKVFLECVQDMDHENMFWYRQDPGLGLRLIYFSYDVKMKEKGDIPEGYSVSREKKERFSLILESASTNQTSMYLCASNPRGAGDVTDTQYFGPGTRLTVL.

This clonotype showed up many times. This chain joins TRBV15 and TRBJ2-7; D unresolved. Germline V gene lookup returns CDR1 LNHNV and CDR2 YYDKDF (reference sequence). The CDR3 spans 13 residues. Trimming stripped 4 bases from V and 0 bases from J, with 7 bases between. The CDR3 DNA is TGTGCCACCAGCAAGGGCGCCTCCTACGAGCAGTACTTC. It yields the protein CATSKGASYEQYF.

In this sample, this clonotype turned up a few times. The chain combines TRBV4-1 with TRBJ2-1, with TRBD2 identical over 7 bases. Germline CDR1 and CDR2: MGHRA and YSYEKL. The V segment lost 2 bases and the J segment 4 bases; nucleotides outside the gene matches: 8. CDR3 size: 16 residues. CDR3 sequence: CASSQLTSDFYNEQFF. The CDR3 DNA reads TGCGCCAGCAGCCAACTAACTAGCGACTTTTACAATGAGCAGTTCTTC.

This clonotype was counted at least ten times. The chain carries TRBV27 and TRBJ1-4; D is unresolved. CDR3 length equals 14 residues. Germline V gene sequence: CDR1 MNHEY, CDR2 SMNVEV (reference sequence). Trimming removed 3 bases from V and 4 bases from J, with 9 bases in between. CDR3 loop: CASSLYGNNEKLFF. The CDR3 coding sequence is TGTGCCAGCAGTTTGTACGGCAATAATGAAAAACTGTTTTTT.

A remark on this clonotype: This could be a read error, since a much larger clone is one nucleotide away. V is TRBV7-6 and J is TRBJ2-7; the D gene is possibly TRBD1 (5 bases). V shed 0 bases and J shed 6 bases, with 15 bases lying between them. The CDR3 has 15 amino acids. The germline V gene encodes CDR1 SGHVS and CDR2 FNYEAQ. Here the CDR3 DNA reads TGTGCCAGCAGCTTAGCTGGCAGGGTTACTCCCGAGCAGTACTTC. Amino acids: CASSLAGRVTPEQYF. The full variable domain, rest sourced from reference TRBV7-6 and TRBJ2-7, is GAGVSQSPRYKVTKRGQDVALRCDPISGHVSLYWYRQALGQGPEFLTYFNYEAQQDKSGLPNDRFSAERPEGSISTLTIQRTEQRDSAMYRCASSLAGRVTPEQYFGPGTRLTVT.

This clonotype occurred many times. DNA for the CDR3: TGTGCCAGCAGCCAACAGCTGCTGACAGAAAGCTCCTATAATTCACCCCTCCACTTT. Its protein is CASSQQLLTESSYNSPLHF. This chain uses TRBV3-1 with TRBJ1-6; TRBD1 might be the D (5 bases). Germline V gene sequence: CDR1 LGHDT, CDR2 YNNKEL (reference sequence). The CDR3 has 19 residues. V was shortened by 2 bases and J by 0 bases, with 17 bases between the two germline ends. Using reference TRBV3-1 and TRBJ1-6 for the parts outside the CDR3, the full variable domain is DTAVSQTPKYLVTQMGNDKSIKCEQNLGHDTMYWYKQDSKKFLKIMFSYNNKELIINETVPNRFSPKSPDKAHLNLHINSLELGDSAVYFCASSQQLLTESSYNSPLHFGNGTRLTVT.

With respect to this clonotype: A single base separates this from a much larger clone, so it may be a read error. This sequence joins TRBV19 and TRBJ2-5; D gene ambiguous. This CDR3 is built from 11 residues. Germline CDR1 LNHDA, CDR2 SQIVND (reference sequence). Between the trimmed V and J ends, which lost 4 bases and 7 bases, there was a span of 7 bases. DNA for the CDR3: TGTGCCAGTAGTAGTTTGGGGACCCAGTACTTC. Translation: CASSSLGTQYF. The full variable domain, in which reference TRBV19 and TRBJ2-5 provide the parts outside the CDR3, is DGGITQSPKYLFRKEGQNVTLSCEQNLNHDAMYWYRQDPGQGLRLIYYSQIVNDFQKGDIAEGYSVSREKKESFPLTVTSAQKNPTAFYLCASSSLGTQYFGPGTRLLVL.

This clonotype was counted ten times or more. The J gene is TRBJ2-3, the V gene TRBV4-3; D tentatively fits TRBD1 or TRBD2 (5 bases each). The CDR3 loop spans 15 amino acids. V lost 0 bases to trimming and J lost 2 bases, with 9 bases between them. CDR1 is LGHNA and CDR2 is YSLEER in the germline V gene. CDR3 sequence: CASSQDGGPTDTQYF. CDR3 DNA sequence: TGCGCCAGCAGCCAAGATGGGGGTCCCACAGATACGCAGTATTTT.

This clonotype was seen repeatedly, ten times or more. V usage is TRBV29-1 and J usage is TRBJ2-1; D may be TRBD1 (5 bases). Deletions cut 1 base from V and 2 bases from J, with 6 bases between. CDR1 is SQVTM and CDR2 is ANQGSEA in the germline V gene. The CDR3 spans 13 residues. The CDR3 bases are TGCAGCGTTGAAGGGGGCACCTACAATGAGCAGTTCTTC. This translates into CSVEGGTYNEQFF.

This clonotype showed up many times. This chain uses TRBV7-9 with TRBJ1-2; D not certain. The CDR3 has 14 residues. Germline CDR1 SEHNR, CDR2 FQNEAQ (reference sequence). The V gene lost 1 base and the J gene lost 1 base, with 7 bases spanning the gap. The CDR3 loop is CASSLVNHNYGYTF. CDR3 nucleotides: TGTGCCAGCAGCTTAGTAAACCATAACTATGGCTACACCTTC. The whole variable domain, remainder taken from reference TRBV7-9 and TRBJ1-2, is DTGVSQNPRHKITKRGQNVTFRCDPISEHNRLYWYRQTLGQGPEFLTYFQNEAQLEKSRLLSDRFSAERPKGSFSTLEIQRTEQGDSAMYLCASSLVNHNYGYTFGSGTRLTVV.

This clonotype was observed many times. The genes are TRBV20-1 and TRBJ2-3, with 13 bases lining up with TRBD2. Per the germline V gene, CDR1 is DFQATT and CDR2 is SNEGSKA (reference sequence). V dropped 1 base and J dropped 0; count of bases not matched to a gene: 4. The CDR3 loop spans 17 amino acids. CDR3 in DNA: TGCAGTGCTAGAGCCCGGACTAGCGGGAGTAGCACAGATACGCAGTATTTT. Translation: CSARARTSGSSTDTQYF.